Listed here are 24 T cell receptor beta chains from one sample, sequenced in a study of identical twins (dated by TCRdb to 2016 to 2018). The library was prepared using 5' RACE. Data came from an Illumina HiSeq 2000. In-frame beta chains were kept once TCRdb had trimmed the public reads at Q25 with fastp and called clones with MiXCR. Every distinct CDR3 protein forms one entry, paired with its most common genes and DNA. The sample includes some 730,000 distinct CDR3 sequences, with 15% to 20% observed a single time. Under 15% of the sample comes from the top ten. This sample also appeared in a second study, on T cells expressing NK-cell markers.

The sample comprised PBMCs. These receptors came from a woman younger than 35 in good health.

The CDR3 sequence is CASSASLYTGELFF. As DNA, the CDR3 is TGTGCCAGCAGTGCGTCACTTTACACCGGGGAGCTGTTTTTT. The J gene is TRBJ2-2, the V gene TRBV6-2 or TRBV6-3; D is uncertain. The CDR3 length is 14 residues. Germline-derived CDR1 and CDR2 are MNHEY and SVGEGT. Trimming removed 5 bases from V and 3 bases from J, with 10 bases in between.

This clonotype was picked up a small number of times. The rearrangement links TRBV7-2 to TRBJ1-4, with D possibly matching TRBD1 (6 bases). CDR1 and CDR2 from the germline V gene are SGHTA and FQGNSA. Trimming left V 5 bases short and J 6 bases short, with 13 bases between. The CDR3 has 14 amino acids. The CDR3 is CASSQTGYYEKLFF. DNA of the CDR3: TGTGCCAGCAGCCAAACAGGGTATTATGAAAAACTGTTTTTT.

This clonotype was detected a few times. The chain combines TRBV9 with TRBJ2-2, with 7 nucleotides matching TRBD2. Per the germline V gene, CDR1 is SGDLS and CDR2 is YYNGEE. V lost 7 bases to trimming and J lost 0 bases; unmatched junction nucleotides: 9. The CDR3 totals 16 residues. The CDR3 sequence: CASSPAGVPNTGELFF. The DNA for the CDR3 is TGTGCCAGCTCCCCCGCGGGGGTACCGAACACCGGGGAGCTGTTTTTT.

The chain uses TRBV29-1 and TRBJ2-1, with D hard to call. The V and J ends lost 5 bases and 6 bases respectively, with 11 bases between them. The germline V gene has CDR1 SQVTM and CDR2 ANQGSEA. CDR3 length: 12 amino acids. The CDR3 DNA sequence: TGCAGCGTTCGATCGCGACTCAATGAGCAGTTCTTC. Protein sequence: CSVRSRLNEQFF.

This clonotype was seen more than once but under ten times. V gene TRBV12-3 or TRBV12-4 combines with J gene TRBJ2-7, with 11 bases matching TRBD2. V was clipped by 2 bases and J by 4 bases; unmatched bases: 4. This CDR3 is built from 15 residues. This chain's CDR3 is CASSLLAGGQYEQYF. Written as DNA, the CDR3 is TGTGCCAGCAGTTTACTAGCGGGGGGCCAATACGAGCAGTACTTC.

This clonotype was counted at least ten times. The chain has TRBV5-1 and TRBJ2-7, with D maybe TRBD2 (5 bases). V dropped 3 bases and J dropped 5 bases, with 15 bases sitting between them. Per the germline V gene, CDR1 is SGHRS and CDR2 is YFSETQ. The CDR3 totals 14 residues. The CDR3 sequence is CASSSTGAVDEQYF. The CDR3 coding sequence is TGCGCCAGCAGCTCGACTGGAGCGGTGGACGAGCAGTACTTC.

This clonotype was recorded only once. CDR3 sequence (DNA): TGTGCCAGCAGCTCTTGGGGGTATGAGCAGTTCTTC. Its protein is CASSSWGYEQFF. V and J are TRBV11-2 and TRBJ2-1, with D perhaps assigned TRBD1 or TRBD2 (5 bases each). Germline values: CDR1 SGHAT, CDR2 FQNNGV. V lost 4 bases to trimming and J lost 8 bases, with 9 bases between them. This CDR3 comprises 12 residues.

The chain has TRBV29-1 and TRBJ2-7; no clear D gene. Germline loops: CDR1 SQVTM, CDR2 ANQGSEA. CDR3 length: 12 residues. Trimming removed 7 bases from V and 3 bases from J, with 13 bases in between. The CDR3 nucleotides read TGCAGCGCTGTGGCTGCGAACTACGAGCAGTACTTC. Translation: CSAVAANYEQYF.

This clonotype was seen more than once but under ten times. This sequence joins TRBV6-5 and TRBJ2-3; no clear D. This CDR3 region has 12 residues. The germline gives CDR1 MNHEY, CDR2 SVGAGI. Trimming cost V 5 bases and J 6 bases, with 9 bases left between them. The CDR3 DNA follows: TGTGCCAGCAGTGACATGGGGGATACGCAGTATTTT. Translation: CASSDMGDTQYF.

This clonotype has just a few counts. This rearrangement joins TRBV6-1 to TRBJ2-5, with 9 nucleotides matching TRBD2. The CDR3 is 18 amino acids. V dropped 3 bases and J dropped 5; count of bases not matched to a gene: 16. From germline, CDR1 is MNHNS and CDR2 SASEGT. CDR3 loop: CASSETLASGIPGETQYF. In DNA, the CDR3 is TGTGCCAGCAGTGAGACCCTGGCTAGCGGGATCCCGGGGGAGACCCAGTACTTC.

This clonotype has just one count. V and J are TRBV5-1 and TRBJ2-7; 7 nucleotides match TRBD1. The CDR3 has 15 residues. After removal of 4 bases from V and 0 bases from J, the junction contained 7 bases not matched to a gene. Germline CDR1 SGHRS, CDR2 YFSETQ. CDR3 in amino acids: CASSPFGQVSYEQYF. The CDR3 region has the DNA TGCGCCAGCAGCCCCTTCGGACAGGTCTCCTACGAGCAGTACTTC.

This clonotype showed up just a few times. The genes are TRBV5-1 and TRBJ2-2; no clear D gene. This CDR3 comprises 15 residues. V was pared by 0 bases and J by 3 bases, with 9 bases between. Per germline, CDR1 SGHRS and CDR2 YFSETQ. DNA for the CDR3: TGCGCCAGCAGCTTGGCGCGCACCGACACCGGGGAGCTGTTTTTT. It codes for CASSLARTDTGELFF.

In its sample, this clonotype was seen a few times. This chain connects TRBV5-1 to TRBJ2-7; a possible D gene is TRBD1 (5 bases). V gave up 2 bases and J gave up 2 bases, with 14 bases separating them. Germline lookup yields CDR1 SGHRS and CDR2 YFSETQ. The CDR3 covers 15 residues. In DNA, the CDR3 is TGCGCCAGCAGCTTAGTAGGGGAACCTCCCTACGAGCAGTACTTC. It codes for CASSLVGEPPYEQYF.

CDR3 amino acids: CASSAEINRNEQFF. As DNA, the CDR3 is TGTGCCAGCAGCGCAGAAATAAACCGCAATGAGCAGTTCTTC. The chain has TRBV7-7 and TRBJ2-1; no firm D call. The germline V gene encodes CDR1 SSHAT and CDR2 FNYEAQ (reference sequence). The CDR3 is 14 residues long. Trimming removed 5 bases at V and 6 bases at J, with 14 bases between.

This chain joins TRBV20-1 and TRBJ2-5; 7 bases match TRBD2. V shed 6 bases and J 5 bases; nucleotides not matched to a gene: 9. The germline V gene has CDR1 DFQATT and CDR2 SNEGSKA (reference sequence). The CDR3 is 13 amino acids. CDR3 in DNA: TGCAGTGCGACTAGGACGCGGGGGGAGACCCAGTACTTC. Encoded protein: CSATRTRGETQYF.

Here the CDR3 reads CASSTGTTSSYEQYF. The CDR3 bases are TGTGCCAGCAGCACCGGGACAACGTCCTCCTACGAGCAGTACTTC. The chain is built from TRBV9 and TRBJ2-7; tentatively, D is TRBD1 (6 bases). V lost 4 bases to trimming and J lost 0 bases, with 14 bases between them. CDR1 and CDR2 (germline): SGDLS, YYNGEE. The CDR3 consists of 15 residues.

This clonotype came up a few times. The rearrangement uses TRBV5-1 and TRBJ2-3; 7 nucleotides match TRBD2. CDR3 length: 12 amino acids. V lost 3 bases and J lost 5; bases outside the gene matches: 0. CDR1 and CDR2 (germline): SGHRS, YFSETQ. The CDR3 sequence is CASSWEGDTQYF. The CDR3 DNA reads as TGCGCCAGCAGCTGGGAGGGAGATACGCAGTATTTT.

V usage is TRBV10-3 and J usage is TRBJ2-2; D perhaps matches TRBD1 (6 bases). V shed 4 bases and J shed 4 bases, with 13 bases lying between them. The CDR3 has 15 residues. Germline V gene sequence: CDR1 ENHRY, CDR2 SYGVKD. CDR3 region: CAISGGTGITGELFF. DNA of the CDR3: TGTGCCATCAGTGGGGGCACAGGGATCACCGGGGAGCTGTTTTTT.

This clonotype has only a few counts. This chain links TRBV7-2 with TRBJ2-2, with a weak D call TRBD2 (6 bases). Trimming pared 4 bases from V and 6 bases from J, leaving 12 bases between. The CDR3 contains 14 residues. In germline, CDR1 is SGHTA, CDR2 FQGNSA. The DNA of the CDR3 is TGTGCCAGCAGCTGGAGGGTTCGGGCCGGGGAGCTGTTTTTT. Translating it yields CASSWRVRAGELFF.

This clonotype has just a few counts. CDR3 in DNA: TGTGCCAGCAGCTTAGGAGGGGCAGGCGCCTATGGCTACACCTTC. This translates into CASSLGGAGAYGYTF. The chain combines TRBV7-2 with TRBJ1-2; D is perhaps TRBD1 (5 bases). Germline loops: CDR1 SGHTA, CDR2 FQGNSA. The CDR3 has 15 amino acids. Trimming took 1 base from V and 4 from J, leaving 13 bases between them.

This clonotype occurred a few times. V and J are TRBV9 and TRBJ2-3; D uncertain. Trimming removed 0 bases at V and 6 bases at J, with 8 bases between. Germline V gives CDR1 SGDLS, CDR2 YYNGEE. The CDR3 covers 13 residues. CDR3 nucleotide sequence: TGTGCCAGCAGCGTAGACCCGGAGGATACGCAGTATTTT. This encodes CASSVDPEDTQYF.

The V gene is TRBV15, the J gene TRBJ1-2; the D gene is possibly TRBD1 (5 bases). V was shortened by 3 bases and J by 7 bases, with 9 bases between the two germline ends. The germline V gene has CDR1 LNHNV and CDR2 YYDKDF (reference sequence). The CDR3 is 12 amino acids. The DNA of the CDR3 is TGTGCCACCAGCAGGGTAGGGGTTGGCTACACCTTC. The encoded protein is CATSRVGVGYTF.

This chain connects TRBV7-9 to TRBJ1-1; D not certain. V lost 4 bases and J 0 bases, leaving 15 bases between the germline ends. The CDR3 is 16 residues long. CDR1 SEHNR and CDR2 FQNEAQ come from the germline V gene (reference sequence). Written as DNA, the CDR3 is TGTGCCAGCAGCTCTGGGTCGACTGGGATGAACACTGAAGCTTTCTTT. It yields the protein CASSSGSTGMNTEAFF.

In this sample, this clonotype turned up many times. V and J are TRBV12-3 or TRBV12-4 and TRBJ1-1; D call uncertain. The CDR3 is 15 amino acids. Trimming took 3 bases from V and 1 from J, leaving 12 bases between them. The chain's CDR3 is CASSFHTGRNTEAFF. CDR3 DNA: TGTGCCAGCAGTTTCCATACTGGGAGGAACACTGAAGCTTTCTTT.